The present T cell receptor (beta chain) was sequenced within a study of graft-versus-host responses after intestinal transplantation. Concerning this clone itself: Its antigen is unknown.

The CDR3 totals 11 residues. V lost 8 bases, J lost 2 bases, and 9 bases lay in between. CDR1 and CDR2 from the germline V gene are DFQATT and SNEGSKA (reference sequence). Clones were read by immunoSEQ multiplex PCR, and TCRdb kept only the in-frame ones, dropping some. The sample consists of over 75,000 clones, 88% of them appearing once. The sample here was unstimulated CD4+ T cells sorted from spleen or lymph node cells, taken before transplant. This chain uses TRBV20-1 with TRBJ1-1; D remains ambiguous. The sequence came from a human donor who was the organ donor for an intestinal transplant. CDR3 sequence reads: CSTFPNTEAFF. Here the CDR3 DNA reads TGCAGTACATTCCCCAACACTGAAGCTTTCTTT.